These T cell receptor beta chains were read from a single sample in a study of T cells in localized non-small cell lung cancer. This table comes from immunoSEQ multiplex PCR, and its TCRdb copy is limited to in-frame clones, with some not included. The sample carries 35,000 to 45,000 clones, about 76% recorded once. Sample: PBMCs, taken before any cancer treatment. These receptors all come from a woman between 35 and 75 years old with stage II squamous cell lung carcinoma. CDR3s include the opening cysteine and the closing phenylalanine or tryptophan. D genes are given only for firm matches. Rows may omit the clone size; those that give it use once, few, many or a size class.

.	TRBJ1-6	TRBV10-3	.	TGTGCCATCAGTGATTGGGGGTCCGGCAATTCACCCCTCCACTTT	CAISDWGSGNSPLHF
.	TRBJ2-3	TRBV5-1	.	TGCGCCAGCAGCTTGAATCCGGGGCAGGGGGATACGCAGTATTTT	CASSLNPGQGDTQYF
.	TRBJ2-1	TRBV27	.	TGTGCCAGTCGCGGTATCGGGAGCTCCTACAATGAGCAGTTCTTC	CASRGIGSSYNEQFF
.	TRBJ2-2	TRBV2	.	TGTGCCAGCAGTGATCCCCTCTTGGGAGATACCGGGGAGCTGTTTTTT	CASSDPLLGDTGELFF
TRBD2	TRBJ2-5	TRBV11-2	.	TGTGCCAGCAGCTTCCGGCGGGGGGGAGGGGAGACCCAGTACTTC	CASSFRRGGGETQYF
TRBD1	TRBJ1-4	TRBV9	once	TGTGCCAGCAGCATACAGGGGGGTGCGACTAATGAAAAACTGTTTTTT	CASSIQGGATNEKLFF
.	TRBJ1-1	TRBV29-1	.	TGCAGCGTTGCAATGGGGAACACTGAAGCTTTCTTT	CSVAMGNTEAFF
TRBD2	TRBJ2-1	TRBV5-1	.	TGCGCCAGCAGCTTGGCCGGCGGGGGGACCTACAATGAGCAGTTCTTC	CASSLAGGGTYNEQFF
TRBD1	TRBJ1-5	TRBV28	.	TGTGCCACCATCACCGATGGACAGGGGAGCGGACAGCCCCAGCATTTT	CATITDGQGSGQPQHF
TRBD2	TRBJ2-5	TRBV4-2	.	TGTGCCAGCAGCCAAGATCTCGTTGGGACTAGCGGTAAAGAGACCCAGTACTTC	CASSQDLVGTSGKETQYF
.	TRBJ1-3	TRBV7-2	.	TGTGCCAGCAGCTCAGGAGGTTCTGGAAACACCATATATTTT	CASSSGGSGNTIYF
.	TRBJ1-4	TRBV28	.	TGTGCCAGCAGAAACAGGGTAGAGTATGAAAAACTGTTTTTT	CASRNRVEYEKLFF
TRBD2	TRBJ2-1	TRBV27	once	TGTGCCAGCAGTTCCGGGACTAGATCCTACAATGAGCAGTTCTTC	CASSSGTRSYNEQFF
.	TRBJ1-5	TRBV2	.	TGTGCCAGCAGAGCCGACAGGCATAGCAATCAGCCCCAGCATTTT	CASRADRHSNQPQHF
TRBD1	TRBJ2-7	TRBV2	.	TGTGCCAGCACCACTTTCGACAGGGATAACTCCTACGAGCAGTACTTC	CASTTFDRDNSYEQYF
TRBD1	TRBJ2-2	TRBV5-6	.	TGTGCCAGCGAGACAGGGGCCCTCAGGGGCGGGGAGCTGTTTTTT	CASETGALRGGELFF